The next 7 T cell receptor beta chains were all read from a single sample in a study of T-cell reconstitution after alpha-beta-depleted transplantation in children. Unique molecular identifiers were built into the TCRbeta library. TCRdb ran MiXCR on the PCR reads and lists one entry per CDR3 protein. The table includes about 98,000 distinct CDR3 sequences, 20% to 30% detected once. The sample was PBMCs, taken before TCRalphabeta/CD19-depleted stem cell transplant. These TCRs come from a boy aged 2 to 10 with acute lymphoblastic leukemia, due to receive a stem cell transplant.

This clonotype showed up just a few times. This sequence joins TRBV7-9 and TRBJ2-3, with no clear D. This CDR3 region has 14 residues. Trimming left V 0 bases short and J 1 base short, with 5 bases between. Germline assignment: CDR1 SEHNR and CDR2 FQNEAQ (reference sequence). CDR3 in DNA: TGTGCCAGCAGCTTAGCGGGCCGCACAGATACGCAGTATTTT. Translated, it gives CASSLAGRTDTQYF.

In this sample, this clonotype turned up a few times. This chain connects TRBV15 to TRBJ2-7; the D gene is possibly TRBD2 (5 bases). Trimming removed 0 bases from V and 0 bases from J, with 9 bases in between. The CDR3 extends over 15 amino acids. Looked up from germline, CDR1 is LNHNV and CDR2 is YYDKDF (reference sequence). The CDR3 bases are TGTGCCACCAGCAGAGAAGCAGGAGGCTCCTACGAGCAGTACTTC. It encodes CATSREAGGSYEQYF.

A few counts support this clonotype. V is TRBV24-1 and J is TRBJ2-6; no firm D call. The germline V gene has CDR1 KGHDR and CDR2 SFDVKD. V was shortened by 3 bases and J by 0 bases, with 2 bases between the two germline ends. The CDR3 consists of 14 residues. The CDR3 loop reads CATSDSSGANVLTF. CDR3 sequence (DNA): TGTGCCACCAGTGATAGCTCTGGGGCCAACGTCCTGACTTTC.

The V gene is TRBV14, the J gene TRBJ1-4; 7 nucleotides match TRBD1. From germline, CDR1 is SGHDN and CDR2 FVKESK. With 2 bases clipped from V and 7 bases from J, the junction kept 10 bases outside the gene matches. The CDR3 sequence is 16 residues long. The CDR3, as DNA: TGTGCCAGCAGCCAACTGAGGACAGGCGAACTTGAAAAACTGTTTTTT. It codes for CASSQLRTGELEKLFF.

The V call is TRBV7-9, the J call TRBJ2-3; D ambiguous. Per germline, CDR1 SEHNR and CDR2 FQNEAQ (reference sequence). Trimming left V 0 bases short and J 2 bases short, with 12 bases between. The CDR3 contains 16 residues. CDR3 loop: CASSLAAGSLTDTQYF. For the CDR3, the DNA is TGTGCCAGCAGCTTAGCGGCAGGAAGCCTCACAGATACGCAGTATTTT. The variable domain in full, with the rest retrieved from reference TRBV7-9 and TRBJ2-3, is DTGVSQNPRHKITKRGQNVTFRCDPISEHNRLYWYRQTLGQGPEFLTYFQNEAQLEKSRLLSDRFSAERPKGSFSTLEIQRTEQGDSAMYLCASSLAAGSLTDTQYFGPGTRLTVL.

This clonotype was recorded at least ten times. V and J are TRBV6-5 and TRBJ2-6, with a tentative D call TRBD1 (5 bases). CDR3 length: 16 amino acids. V gave up 4 bases and J gave up 2 bases, with 12 bases separating them. Germline V gene sequence: CDR1 MNHEY, CDR2 SVGAGI. The CDR3 DNA reads as TGTGCCAGCAGTTCTACACAGGTTCCTGGGGCCAACGTCCTGACTTTC. The encoded protein is CASSSTQVPGANVLTF.

V and J are TRBV24-1 and TRBJ1-5; the match to TRBD1 covers 8 bases. Trimming removed 7 bases from V and 4 bases from J; junction bases left unmatched: 14. Germline CDR1 KGHDR, CDR2 SFDVKD. The CDR3 spans 17 residues. The CDR3, as DNA: TGTGCCACCAGCGGTCGACAGGGGTGGGAAGAAAATCAGCCCCAGCATTTT. It encodes CATSGRQGWEENQPQHF.